This T cell receptor beta chain was profiled in a study of cytomegalovirus exposure and HLA in healthy donors. The PCR was carried out with 60 Vbeta primers and 13 Jbeta primers. Original methodology: As a later analysis found, there were 80 million or so unique TCR beta chains, of which roughly 11 million were shared. Profiled with immunoSEQ multiplex PCR; TCRdb holds only in-frame clones, not every one. V, J and clone size reflect that table, while D and trimming were determined from the DNA. The table shows over 200,000 clones, with almost 80% occurring only once. CDR3 length: 14 residues. Germline trimming cut 6 bases from V and 5 bases from J; bases unmatched to any gene: 9. Germline loops: CDR1 SNHLY, CDR2 FYNNEI. About this clone itself: The antigen is not known.

Study findings and constraints: Exclusion as indistinguishable affected some V segments, including TRBV6-2 and TRBV6-3. The likely origin of a cluster of highly shared sequence variants was a sequencing artifact.

The rearrangement uses TRBV2 and TRBJ2-7; 8 bases map to TRBD1. The TCR sequence derives from a male donor in good health and CMV-seronegative. Sequencing was performed on PBMCs. The CDR3 region is CASRRRTGLDEQYF. CDR3 bases: TGTGCCAGCAGGAGAAGGACAGGGCTCGACGAGCAGTACTTC.